The 5 T cell receptor beta chains reported below all come from one sample, sequenced in a study of blood T cell repertoires in COVID-19. Data came from immunoSEQ multiplex PCR; TCRdb stores just in-frame clones and leaves some out. Of about 33,000 clones listed, about 85% are singletons. Sequencing input: peripheral blood. These receptors all come from a human donor in a cohort sampled during active COVID-19.

This clone was picked up a small number of times. V and J are TRBV2 and TRBJ2-7; TRBD2 agrees at 7 bases. The CDR3 has 17 amino acids. Germline lookup yields CDR1 SNHLY and CDR2 FYNNEI. V shed 0 bases, J shed 0 bases, and the junction held 8 bases outside the gene matches. The CDR3: CASSEAPLSGGSYEQYF. The CDR3 DNA follows: TGTGCCAGCAGTGAAGCCCCCTTGTCGGGAGGCTCCTACGAGCAGTACTTC. Full variable domain (outside the CDR3, taken from reference TRBV2 and TRBJ2-7): EPEVTQTPSHQVTQMGQEVILRCVPISNHLYFYWYRQILGQKVEFLVSFYNNEISEKSEIFDDQFSVERPDGSNFTLKIRSTKLEDSAMYFCASSEAPLSGGSYEQYFGPGTRLTVT.

A single count supports this clone. This chain links TRBV27 with TRBJ2-5, with 10 bases lining up with TRBD1. This CDR3 contains 18 residues. V lost 5 bases and J lost 1; bases outside the gene matches: 13. CDR1 and CDR2 (germline): MNHEY, SMNVEV (reference sequence). The CDR3 loop is CASSPLSYWTGGQETQYF. In DNA, the CDR3 is TGTGCCAGCAGTCCCCTGTCCTATTGGACAGGGGGCCAAGAGACCCAGTACTTC.

This chain uses TRBV19 with TRBJ1-1; 7 positions match TRBD1. Germline CDR1 reads LNHDA; CDR2 reads SQIVND (reference sequence). The junction had 9 bases not matched to a gene; V was cut back by 2 bases and J by 0 bases. The CDR3 length is 17 residues. CDR3 amino acids: CASSILPRQGLNTEAFF. The CDR3 nucleotides are TGTGCCAGTAGTATACTCCCTCGACAGGGACTGAACACTGAAGCTTTCTTT.

A word on this clone: Distinct nucleotide sequences in the sample also encode this CDR3. The chain recombines TRBV4-1 with TRBJ2-7; TRBD2 is a possible D gene (6 bases). This CDR3 region has 13 residues. Germline loops: CDR1 MGHRA, CDR2 YSYEKL. The V gene lost 3 bases and the J gene lost 9 bases, with 15 bases spanning the gap. The CDR3 reads CASSQDRTSWQYF. CDR3 nucleotides: TGCGCCAGCAGCCAGGATAGAACTAGCTGGCAGTACTTC.

This chain joins TRBV18 and TRBJ2-7, with D perhaps matching TRBD1 (6 bases). CDR1 is KGHSH and CDR2 is LQKENI in the germline V gene. The CDR3 has 16 residues. Trimming left V 1 base short and J 1 base short, with 14 bases between. CDR3 in DNA: TGTGCCAGCTCACCACAAACAGGGAGTATTTCCTACGAGCAGTACTTC. Protein sequence: CASSPQTGSISYEQYF.